This TCR beta chain was obtained from a study of T cell changes during pregnancy in multiple sclerosis. With 4 bases removed from V and 10 bases from J, the gap between germline ends came to 12 bases. This CDR3 is built from 13 residues. Germline assignment: CDR1 SGHKS and CDR2 YYEKEE (reference sequence). This table comes from immunoSEQ multiplex PCR, and its TCRdb copy is limited to in-frame clones, with some not included. The table includes approximately 30,000 clones, 88% detected once. The sequence was obtained from a female donor with multiple sclerosis, enrolled in a pregnancy study. The chain links TRBV5-5 to TRBJ1-6; D unclear. Sequences were derived from CD8+ T cells from peripheral blood mononuclear cells, sampled in the second trimester of pregnancy. The DNA of the CDR3 is TGTGCCAGCAGCCTGGCCCTAAAATCACCCCTCCACTTT. Translated, it gives CASSLALKSPLHF.